The 12 T cell receptor beta chains given below trace back to one sample, sequenced in a study of blood T cell repertoires in COVID-19. Sequencing was performed with immunoSEQ multiplex PCR; in TCRdb, only in-frame clones are kept and a portion is missing. The sample includes about 430,000 clones, 70% to 90% seen only once; the top ten take more than 0.85%. Sequenced sample: PBMCs or T cells enriched from blood (not recorded which). Receptors were obtained from a woman between 25 and 40 years old with acute COVID-19.

V and J are TRBV5-1 and TRBJ1-1; a weak D match, TRBD1 (6 bases). V lost 3 bases and J 2 bases, leaving 11 bases between the germline ends. In germline, CDR1 is SGHRS, CDR2 YFSETQ. CDR3 length: 14 residues. In DNA form, the CDR3 reads TGCGCCAGCAGCTGGGCAGGGGATAACACTGAAGCTTTCTTT. Protein product: CASSWAGDNTEAFF.

The rearrangement links TRBV6-1 to TRBJ1-1, with 9 bases matching TRBD1. V shed 2 bases and J 3 bases; nucleotides not matched to a gene: 16. The CDR3 has 19 residues. The V gene's germline CDR1 is MNHNS and CDR2 SASEGT. CDR3 sequence reads: CASSERFGGQGRGDTEAFF. As DNA, the CDR3 is TGTGCCAGCAGTGAAAGATTTGGTGGACAGGGGCGAGGGGACACTGAAGCTTTCTTT.

This sequence joins TRBV18 and TRBJ2-5, with D uncertain. This CDR3 contains 13 residues. Trimming removed 3 bases at V and 9 bases at J, with 14 bases between. CDR1 is KGHSH, CDR2 LQKENI, per germline. The CDR3 is CASSPRATQAQYF. The CDR3 nucleotides are TGTGCCAGCTCACCCCGAGCGACTCAAGCCCAGTACTTC. The full variable domain, in which reference TRBV18 and TRBJ2-5 provide the parts outside the CDR3, is NAGVMQNPRHLVRRRGQEARLRCSPMKGHSHVYWYRQLPEEGLKFMVYLQKENIIDESGMPKERFSAEFPKEGPSILRIQQVVRGDSAAYFCASSPRATQAQYFGPGTRLLVL.

This clone was counted only a few times. The chain carries TRBV18 and TRBJ2-7; 7 bases align to TRBD1. V gave up 0 bases and J gave up 0 bases; unmatched junction bases: 5. Germline values: CDR1 KGHSH, CDR2 LQKENI. The CDR3 loop spans 16 amino acids. CDR3 in DNA: TGTGCCAGCTCACCACCGTCGGGACAGAGCTCCTACGAGCAGTACTTC. Its protein product is CASSPPSGQSSYEQYF. Supplemented by reference TRBV18 and TRBJ2-7, the full variable domain reads NAGVMQNPRHLVRRRGQEARLRCSPMKGHSHVYWYRQLPEEGLKFMVYLQKENIIDESGMPKERFSAEFPKEGPSILRIQQVVRGDSAAYFCASSPPSGQSSYEQYFGPGTRLTVT.

The count of this clone is one. This chain joins TRBV5-1 and TRBJ2-2; maybe TRBD1 (6 bases). V shed 7 bases and J shed 5 bases, with 15 bases lying between them. The CDR3 runs to 14 residues. Germline CDR1 and CDR2: SGHRS and YFSETQ. CDR3 sequence (DNA): TGCGCCAGCCACGAAGGGGGACGGACCGGGGAGCTGTTTTTT. It yields the protein CASHEGGRTGELFF.

V usage is TRBV4-2 and J usage is TRBJ2-3; 9 bases line up with TRBD1. Germline V gene lookup returns CDR1 LGHNA and CDR2 YNFKEQ. With V trimmed by 4 bases and J by 6 bases, 8 bases remained unmatched. CDR3 length: 15 amino acids. CDR3 DNA sequence: TGTGCCAGCAGCCCCCGACAGGGGGGAATGGATACGCAGTATTTT. Its translation is CASSPRQGGMDTQYF.

The gene calls are TRBV5-1 and TRBJ2-7; D is possibly TRBD1 (6 bases). Looked up from germline, CDR1 is SGHRS and CDR2 is YFSETQ. The CDR3 is made up of 14 amino acids. Trimming pared 4 bases from V and 2 bases from J, leaving 13 bases between. Here the CDR3 reads CASSKRTEPYEQYF. CDR3 in DNA: TGCGCCAGCAGCAAACGGACAGAGCCCTACGAGCAGTACTTC.

A few counts support this clone. V gene TRBV9 combines with J gene TRBJ1-4; D might be TRBD1 (6 bases). Per germline, CDR1 SGDLS and CDR2 YYNGEE. V lost 3 bases and J 8 bases, leaving 17 bases between the germline ends. CDR3 length equals 15 residues. The CDR3 bases are TGTGCCAGCAGCGCCGGACAGATCCGAAGCGAAAAACTGTTTTTT. It translates to CASSAGQIRSEKLFF.

This clone was seen just once. This chain uses TRBV19 with TRBJ2-7; TRBD1 matches 8 bases. Germline CDR1 reads LNHDA; CDR2 reads SQIVND (reference sequence). V lost 10 bases, J lost 2 bases, and 7 bases stayed unmatched. The CDR3 has 13 residues. The CDR3 sequence is CATQRGQAYEQYF. The CDR3 bases are TGTGCCACCCAAAGGGGACAGGCCTACGAGCAGTACTTC.

V usage is TRBV5-1 and J usage is TRBJ1-1, with TRBD1 as a possible D gene (6 bases). Germline CDR1 is SGHRS and CDR2 is YFSETQ. V lost 1 base, J lost 3 bases, and 10 bases lay in between. The CDR3 runs 14 residues. The chain's CDR3 is CASSLWAGDTEAFF. In nucleotides, the CDR3 is TGCGCCAGCAGCTTGTGGGCAGGGGACACTGAAGCTTTCTTT.

This rearrangement joins TRBV6-1 to TRBJ1-2; 7 nucleotides agree with TRBD1. The germline CDR1 and CDR2 sequences are MNHNS and SASEGT. V shed 3 bases and J 4 bases; nucleotides not matched to a gene: 11. CDR3 length equals 16 residues. The CDR3 DNA reads as TGTGCCAGCAGTGACCCCGGGACAGAAAGAATCTATGGCTACACCTTC. Translating it yields CASSDPGTERIYGYTF.

This rearrangement joins TRBV5-1 to TRBJ1-6; 9 bases line up with TRBD1. The CDR3 has 15 amino acids. CDR1 is SGHRS and CDR2 is YFSETQ in the germline V gene. V lost 4 bases to trimming and J lost 6 bases; unmatched junction nucleotides: 5. This CDR3 is CASSPGTGLNSPLHF. Here the CDR3 DNA reads TGCGCCAGCAGCCCGGGGACAGGGCTTAATTCACCCCTCCACTTT.